Listed below are T cell receptor beta chains from one sample, sequenced in a study of shared clonotypes between healthy human individuals. TCRdb keeps only in-frame clones here, not all; method: immunoSEQ multiplex PCR. The sample lists just over 2,000,000 clones, roughly 95% occurring once. The sample comprised naive CD8+ T cells sorted from blood. Receptors were obtained from a man in his late teens or twenties in good health. Both conserved end residues are part of each CDR3. The D gene is left open where the match is weak. Clone size is not always given. Where it is, it says once, few, many or a class for expanded clones.

V: TRBV4-1
J: TRBJ2-7
D: TRBD2
size: .
CDR3: CASSVTSGGGEQYF
DNA: TGCGCCAGCAGCGTTACTAGCGGGGGGGGCGAGCAGTACTTC

V: TRBV19
J: TRBJ2-3
D: TRBD1
size: .
CDR3: CASRRQGGVTDTQYF
DNA: TGTGCCAGTAGGAGACAGGGCGGCGTAACAGATACGCAGTATTTT

V: TRBV4-1
J: TRBJ1-2
D: .
size: .
CDR3: CASSQDAGSHGYTF
DNA: TGCGCCAGCAGCCAAGATGCAGGGAGCCATGGCTACACCTTC

V: TRBV5-1
J: TRBJ1-1
D: TRBD1
size: .
CDR3: CASSTGQGMNTEAFF
DNA: TGCGCCAGCAGCACCGGACAGGGCATGAACACTGAAGCTTTCTTT

V: TRBV4-1
J: TRBJ2-7
D: .
size: .
CDR3: CASSQETVSYEQYF
DNA: TGCGCCAGCAGCCAAGAAACAGTTTCCTACGAGCAGTACTTC

V: TRBV4-1
J: TRBJ2-7
D: .
size: .
CDR3: CASSQESSSYEQYF
DNA: TGCGCCAGCAGCCAAGAGAGTAGCTCCTACGAGCAGTACTTC

V: TRBV7-7
J: TRBJ2-5
D: TRBD2
size: once
CDR3: CASSLSGTQETQYF
DNA: TGTGCTAGCAGCTTAAGCGGGACCCAAGAGACCCAGTACTTC

V: TRBV6-1
J: TRBJ2-2
D: TRBD2
size: .
CDR3: CASSGPGLAGDATGELFF
DNA: TGTGCCAGCAGTGGACCGGGACTAGCGGGAGATGCCACCGGGGAGCTGTTTTTT

V: TRBV4-2
J: TRBJ1-2
D: .
size: .
CDR3: CASSQAVTDANYGYTF
DNA: TGTGCCAGCAGCCAAGCGGTGACAGATGCTAACTATGGCTACACCTTC

V: TRBV2
J: TRBJ2-5
D: .
size: .
CDR3: CASSEALGYQETQYF
DNA: TGTGCCAGCAGTGAAGCCCTAGGTTACCAAGAGACCCAGTACTTC

V: TRBV7-9
J: TRBJ2-1
D: .
size: .
CDR3: CASSLIGGDGSSYNEQFF
DNA: TGTGCCAGCAGCTTAATTGGCGGGGACGGGAGCTCCTACAATGAGCAGTTCTTC

V: TRBV2
J: TRBJ2-7
D: .
size: .
CDR3: CASSEASGRGRPAYEQYF
DNA: TGTGCCAGCAGTGAAGCTTCGGGGCGGGGTCGCCCCGCCTACGAGCAGTACTTC

V: TRBV6-5
J: TRBJ2-7
D: .
size: .
CDR3: CASSEGSYEQYF
DNA: TGTGCCAGCAGTGAGGGCTCCTACGAGCAGTACTTC

V: TRBV29-1
J: TRBJ1-1
D: .
size: .
CDR3: CSVEPPGSTEAFF
DNA: TGCAGCGTTGAACCCCCGGGGTCAACTGAAGCTTTCTTT